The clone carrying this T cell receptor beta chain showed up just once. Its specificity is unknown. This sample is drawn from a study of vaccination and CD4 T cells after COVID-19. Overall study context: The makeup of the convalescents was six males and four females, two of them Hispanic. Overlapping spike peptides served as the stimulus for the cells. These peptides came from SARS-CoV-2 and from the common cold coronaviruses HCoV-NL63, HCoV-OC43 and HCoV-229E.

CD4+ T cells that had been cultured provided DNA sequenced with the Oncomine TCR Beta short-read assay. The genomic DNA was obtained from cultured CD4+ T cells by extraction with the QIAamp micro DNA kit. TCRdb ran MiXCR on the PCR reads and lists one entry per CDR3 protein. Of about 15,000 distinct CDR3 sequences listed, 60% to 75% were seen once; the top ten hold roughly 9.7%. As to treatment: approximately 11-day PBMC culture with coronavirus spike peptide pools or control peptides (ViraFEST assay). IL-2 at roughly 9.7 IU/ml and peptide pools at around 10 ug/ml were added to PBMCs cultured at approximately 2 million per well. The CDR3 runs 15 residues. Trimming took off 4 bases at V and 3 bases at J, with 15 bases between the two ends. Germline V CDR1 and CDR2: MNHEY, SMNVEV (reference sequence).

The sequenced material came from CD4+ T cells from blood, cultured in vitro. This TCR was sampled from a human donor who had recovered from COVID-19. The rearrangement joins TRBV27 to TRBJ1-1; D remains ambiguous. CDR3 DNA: TGTGCCAGCAGTTCCCCCTCCGAGCTTTACACTGAAGCTTTCTTT. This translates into CASSSPSELYTEAFF.